Following are 13 T cell receptor beta chains from one sample sequenced in a study of cytomegalovirus exposure and HLA in healthy donors. Profiled with immunoSEQ multiplex PCR; TCRdb holds only in-frame clones, not every one. The table has around 120,000 clones, approximately 88% seen once. Sequencing was carried out using PBMCs. The source is a man aged 18 to 30 in good health and CMV-seronegative.

This rearrangement joins TRBV18 to TRBJ2-7; TRBD2 matches 9 bases. Germline V gene data show CDR1 as KGHSH and CDR2 as LQKENI. The CDR3 sequence is 17 residues long. The ends lost 3 bases at V and 0 bases at J; junction bases unmatched: 9. This CDR3 is CASSPLASGRNSYEQYF. The DNA of the CDR3 is TGTGCCAGCTCACCTCTCGCGAGCGGGAGGAACTCCTACGAGCAGTACTTC.

The chain is built from TRBV6-5 and TRBJ1-3; TRBD1 might be the D (6 bases). V lost 2 bases and J lost 7, with 15 bases in between. The CDR3 totals 15 residues. Germline assignment: CDR1 MNHEY and CDR2 SVGAGI. The CDR3 DNA reads TGTGCCAGCAGTTACGGGCGCCAGGGGAGTAACACCATATATTTT. Its translation is CASSYGRQGSNTIYF.

The chain combines TRBV9 with TRBJ2-1; D may be TRBD1 (6 bases). Per germline, CDR1 SGDLS and CDR2 YYNGEE. The V end was cut by 3 bases, the J end by 4 bases, with 8 bases between. This CDR3 has 13 residues. CDR3 sequence (DNA): TGTGCCAGCAGCGAGGACAGATACAATGAGCAGTTCTTC. This translates into CASSEDRYNEQFF.

In DNA, the CDR3 is TGTGCCAGCAGTGAAATACGGCTAGCCCTCAATGAGCAGTTCTTC. Translation: CASSEIRLALNEQFF. This sequence joins TRBV2 and TRBJ2-1, with a tentative D call TRBD2 (5 bases). Germline CDR1 SNHLY, CDR2 FYNNEI. The CDR3 totals 15 residues. Trimming removed 2 bases from V and 6 bases from J, with 14 bases in between.

This clone was seen a handful of times. The chain is built from TRBV20-1 and TRBJ1-1; maybe TRBD1 (5 bases). V was pared by 3 bases and J by 12 bases, with 14 bases between. Germline V CDR1 and CDR2: DFQATT, SNEGSKA (reference sequence). This CDR3 has 11 amino acids. The chain's CDR3 is CSARHDSRSFF. CDR3 in DNA: TGCAGTGCTAGGCACGACAGCCGCTCTTTCTTT.

The chain combines TRBV18 with TRBJ2-2, with D tentatively TRBD2 (6 bases). Per germline, CDR1 KGHSH and CDR2 LQKENI. CDR3 length equals 16 residues. Trimming cost V 3 bases and J 2 bases, with 13 bases left between them. CDR3 nucleotides: TGTGCCAGCTCACCGTACTGGCGGGGAAACACCGGGGAGCTGTTTTTT. It yields the protein CASSPYWRGNTGELFF.

The chain joins TRBV18 to TRBJ2-5; the D gene is possibly TRBD1 (6 bases). The V gene lost 6 bases and the J gene lost 2 bases, with 13 bases spanning the gap. The CDR3 totals 14 residues. Germline CDR1 is KGHSH and CDR2 is LQKENI. The CDR3 region has the DNA TGTGCCAGCTCCGGACAGTTACTACAAGAGACCCAGTACTTC. Its translation: CASSGQLLQETQYF.

J is TRBJ2-7 and V is TRBV7-9; TRBD2 is a possible D gene (6 bases). The CDR3 runs 15 residues. Deletions cut 5 bases from V and 5 bases from J, with 19 bases between. Germline V gives CDR1 SEHNR, CDR2 FQNEAQ (reference sequence). CDR3 protein: CASSPPLSGAHEQYF. The CDR3 DNA sequence: TGTGCCAGCAGCCCCCCCCTTTCGGGAGCCCACGAGCAGTACTTC. Based on the CDR3 plus reference TRBV7-9 and TRBJ2-7, the full variable domain is DTGVSQNPRHKITKRGQNVTFRCDPISEHNRLYWYRQTLGQGPEFLTYFQNEAQLEKSRLLSDRFSAERPKGSFSTLEIQRTEQGDSAMYLCASSPPLSGAHEQYFGPGTRLTVT.

J is TRBJ1-5 and V is TRBV7-6; D is undetermined. V was cut by 0 bases and J by 4 bases, with 10 bases left in between. The germline CDR1 and CDR2 sequences are SGHVS and FNYEAQ. The CDR3 loop spans 15 amino acids. CDR3 in amino acids: CASSLAVGKNQPQHF. The DNA of the CDR3 is TGTGCCAGCAGCTTAGCTGTCGGGAAGAATCAGCCCCAGCATTTT.

The CDR3 sequence: CASRETGVANTGELFF. CDR3 sequence (DNA): TGTGCCAGCAGGGAGACAGGCGTCGCGAACACCGGGGAGCTGTTTTTT. V is TRBV2 and J is TRBJ2-2, with D possibly being TRBD1 (6 bases). Germline CDR1 reads SNHLY; CDR2 reads FYNNEI. The CDR3 consists of 16 residues. The V and J ends lost 6 bases and 0 bases respectively, with 14 bases between them.

This clone appeared a single time. This chain links TRBV28 with TRBJ1-5; TRBD1 might be the D (5 bases). The V gene lost 2 bases and the J gene lost 7 bases, with 9 bases spanning the gap. This CDR3 region has 13 residues. Germline V gives CDR1 MDHEN, CDR2 SYDVKM. The CDR3 DNA is TGTGCCAGCAGTTTAGGCAGGGCCCAGCCCCAGCATTTT. As protein: CASSLGRAQPQHF.

The chain recombines TRBV7-8 with TRBJ2-1, with D unresolved. The CDR3 extends over 12 amino acids. V lost 0 bases to trimming and J lost 7 bases, with 4 bases between them. Germline V gene sequence: CDR1 SGHVS, CDR2 FQNEAQ. The CDR3 DNA sequence: TGTGCCAGCAGCTTAGCGAGAAATGAGCAGTTCTTC. Translation: CASSLARNEQFF.

The chain has TRBV19 and TRBJ1-5, with unresolved D. Trimming cost V 10 bases and J 6 bases, with 13 bases left between them. This CDR3 region has 12 residues. CDR1 is LNHDA and CDR2 is SQIVND in the germline V gene (reference sequence). The CDR3 nucleotides are TGTGCCACCAGGTACGGTAGTCAGCCCCAGCATTTT. Amino acids: CATRYGSQPQHF.